The next 20 T cell receptor beta chains were all read from a single sample in a study of cytomegalovirus exposure and HLA in healthy donors (dated by TCRdb to between 2016 and 2019). The library was prepared using the immunoSEQ multiplex PCR assay. TCRdb limited this immuneACCESS table to in-frame rearrangements with V and J called. A share of clones is missing; checked studies link under half to unresolved V genes, and the rest is unexplained. This sample has under 150,000 clones in its table, and more than 85% of those were observed once. The top ten hold about 0.65% of the sample. Sequencing input: PBMCs. All receptors come from a man aged 18 to 29 in good health and CMV-seronegative.

The gene calls are TRBV29-1 and TRBJ1-3; no firm D call. This CDR3 has 14 residues. The V end was cut by 5 bases, the J end by 4 bases, with 15 bases between. Germline V gives CDR1 SQVTM, CDR2 ANQGSEA. The CDR3 loop reads CSVYSGRAGNTIYF. The DNA of the CDR3 is TGCAGCGTTTACAGCGGGAGGGCGGGAAACACCATATATTTT.

J is TRBJ1-1 and V is TRBV10-2; D might be TRBD1 (6 bases). V lost 3 bases and J 0 bases, leaving 11 bases between the germline ends. CDR1 and CDR2 (germline): WSHSY, SAAADI. The CDR3 has 15 amino acids. In DNA form, the CDR3 reads TGCGCCAGCAGTGATAGACAGGTGATGAACACTGAAGCTTTCTTT. The encoded protein is CASSDRQVMNTEAFF.

V is TRBV19 and J is TRBJ1-5; 8 bases match TRBD1. This CDR3 comprises 18 residues. V was clipped by 7 bases and J by 0 bases; unmatched bases: 14. Germline CDR1 is LNHDA and CDR2 is SQIVND (reference sequence). CDR3 loop: CASIPGNETGVSNQPQHF. The CDR3, as DNA: TGTGCCAGTATCCCAGGAAACGAGACAGGGGTTAGCAATCAGCCCCAGCATTTT.

CDR3 amino acids: CASSILGTSTGSDEKLFF. Written as DNA, the CDR3 is TGTGCCAGTAGTATACTGGGGACCTCGACAGGGAGTGACGAAAAACTGTTTTTT. This chain uses TRBV19 with TRBJ1-4; 7 nucleotides line up with TRBD1. The ends lost 2 bases at V and 8 bases at J; junction bases unmatched: 17. The germline V gene encodes CDR1 LNHDA and CDR2 SQIVND (reference sequence). The CDR3 length is 18 residues.

This rearrangement joins TRBV5-1 to TRBJ1-6, with a possible D match to TRBD1 (6 bases). The V end was cut by 4 bases, the J end by 7 bases, with 15 bases between. Germline V gene sequence: CDR1 SGHRS, CDR2 YFSETQ. The CDR3 extends over 15 amino acids. CDR3 protein: CASSPKDRQNSPLHF. CDR3 nucleotides: TGCGCCAGCAGCCCCAAGGACAGACAGAATTCACCCCTCCACTTT.

This clone appeared a single time. V gene TRBV29-1 combines with J gene TRBJ2-1, with D perhaps TRBD1 (5 bases). Trimming stripped 7 bases from V and 7 bases from J, with 14 bases between. This CDR3 comprises 12 residues. Germline V gene data show CDR1 as SQVTM and CDR2 as ANQGSEA. CDR3 protein: CSAGHGRNEQFF. CDR3 bases: TGCAGCGCTGGACATGGTAGGAATGAGCAGTTCTTC.

J is TRBJ2-3 and V is TRBV7-2; 10 bases map to TRBD2. This CDR3 has 17 amino acids. Germline V gene lookup returns CDR1 SGHTA and CDR2 FQGNSA. V was pared by 5 bases and J by 1 base, with 9 bases of the junction left unmatched. Here the CDR3 reads CASSTRPLAGGTDTQYF. CDR3 in DNA: TGTGCCAGCAGCACGAGACCCCTAGCGGGGGGCACAGATACGCAGTATTTT.

This rearrangement joins TRBV27 to TRBJ1-5; maybe TRBD1 (6 bases). V lost 4 bases, J lost 7 bases, and 14 bases lay in between. Germline V lookup: CDR1 MNHEY, CDR2 SMNVEV (reference sequence). The CDR3 spans 14 residues. The CDR3 spells CASSSRQASQPQHF. CDR3 bases: TGTGCCAGCAGTTCGCGACAGGCCTCACAGCCCCAGCATTTT.

This rearrangement joins TRBV29-1 to TRBJ1-1, with D unresolved. The CDR3 runs 14 residues. The V gene's germline CDR1 is SQVTM and CDR2 ANQGSEA. V was clipped by 6 bases and J by 3 bases, with 17 bases between them. Here the CDR3 reads CSVHSLSWDTEAFF. The CDR3 bases are TGCAGCGTGCACAGCCTCAGTTGGGACACTGAAGCTTTCTTT.

This CDR3 is CASSSRQGALNSPLHF. CDR3 DNA sequence: TGTGCCAGCAGCTCACGACAGGGGGCGCTTAATTCACCCCTCCACTTT. The chain is built from TRBV5-4 and TRBJ1-6, with 10 bases lining up with TRBD1. Germline V gene sequence: CDR1 SGHNT, CDR2 YYREEE (reference sequence). The CDR3 extends over 16 amino acids. V was clipped by 3 bases and J by 6 bases; unmatched bases: 6. The full variable domain, rest sourced from reference TRBV5-4 and TRBJ1-6, is ETGVTQSPTHLIKTRGQQVTLRCSSQSGHNTVSWYQQALGQGPQFIFQYYREEENGRGNFPPRFSGLQFPNYSSELNVNALELDDSALYLCASSSRQGALNSPLHFGNGTRLTVT.

J is TRBJ1-2 and V is TRBV13; 12 positions agree with TRBD1. V dropped 3 bases and J dropped 4; count of bases not matched to a gene: 12. Germline V gives CDR1 PRHDT, CDR2 FYEKMQ (reference sequence). CDR3 length: 18 residues. The CDR3 sequence: CASSFPGQGAIAPYGYTF. For the CDR3, the DNA is TGTGCCAGCAGCTTTCCGGGACAGGGGGCGATAGCCCCCTATGGCTACACCTTC.

V and J are TRBV6-1 and TRBJ1-2, with 7 bases matching TRBD1. V gave up 4 bases and J gave up 4 bases; unmatched junction bases: 18. This CDR3 is built from 18 residues. Germline CDR1 reads MNHNS; CDR2 reads SASEGT. CDR3 residues: CASSVTRGQGVGGYGYTF. The CDR3 nucleotides are TGTGCCAGCAGTGTCACGAGGGGCCAGGGGGTTGGCGGCTATGGCTACACCTTC.

The chain has TRBV5-5 and TRBJ1-2; 7 bases are shared with TRBD1. The trim removed 0 bases at V and 4 bases at J, leaving 12 bases unmatched. The CDR3 has 17 amino acids. Germline V CDR1 and CDR2: SGHKS, YYEKEE (reference sequence). CDR3 coding DNA: TGTGCCAGCAGCTTGGCCGGGACAGCCTTCACTCTCTATGGCTACACCTTC. It codes for CASSLAGTAFTLYGYTF.

The V call is TRBV30, the J call TRBJ1-3; tentative D call: TRBD1 (5 bases). This CDR3 is 16 amino acids long. From germline, CDR1 is GTSNPN and CDR2 SVGIG (reference sequence). Trimming removed 3 bases at V and 0 bases at J, with 15 bases between. The CDR3 DNA reads as TGTGCCTGGAGCCCCGTTGGCAGGGTCTCTGGAAACACCATATATTTT. Residues: CAWSPVGRVSGNTIYF. Full variable domain (outside the CDR3, taken from reference TRBV30 and TRBJ1-3): SQTIHQWPATLVQPVGSPLSLECTVEGTSNPNLYWYRQAAGRGLQLLFYSVGIGQISSEVPQNLSASRPQDRQFILSSKKLLLSDSGFYLCAWSPVGRVSGNTIYFGEGSWLTVV.

The V call is TRBV7-6, the J call TRBJ2-1; maybe TRBD2 (5 bases). This CDR3 is 14 amino acids long. The V end lost 5 bases, the J end lost 8 bases, and 16 bases lay between the germline ends. Germline lookup yields CDR1 SGHVS and CDR2 FNYEAQ. CDR3 loop: CASSRGLEPHEQFF. The CDR3 coding sequence is TGTGCCAGCAGCCGAGGACTGGAACCCCATGAGCAGTTCTTC.

The chain links TRBV4-1 to TRBJ2-2; 14 bases are shared with TRBD2. Germline trimming cut 2 bases from V and 4 bases from J; bases unmatched to any gene: 6. Germline lookup yields CDR1 MGHRA and CDR2 YSYEKL. This CDR3 contains 18 residues. The CDR3 sequence is CASSQPRLAGGRTGELFF. The CDR3 DNA follows: TGCGCCAGCAGCCAACCAAGACTAGCGGGAGGGCGCACCGGGGAGCTGTTTTTT.

CDR3 in amino acids: CASSPGQGYNQPQHF. The CDR3 nucleotides are TGTGCCAGCAGCCCGGGACAGGGATACAATCAGCCCCAGCATTTT. This chain uses TRBV9 with TRBJ1-5, with 9 bases fitting TRBD1. CDR1 and CDR2 from the germline V gene are SGDLS and YYNGEE. This CDR3 has 15 residues. The ends lost 4 bases at V and 3 bases at J; junction bases unmatched: 5.

V and J are TRBV29-1 and TRBJ1-4; 10 nucleotides line up with TRBD1. V was clipped by 6 bases and J by 7 bases; unmatched bases: 5. The CDR3 totals 13 residues. Germline loops: CDR1 SQVTM, CDR2 ANQGSEA. Here the CDR3 DNA reads TGCAGCGTCCCCGGGACAGGGGCTGAAAAACTGTTTTTT. It specifies CSVPGTGAEKLFF.

The chain is built from TRBV5-1 and TRBJ1-1; D might be TRBD1 (6 bases). This CDR3 has 13 amino acids. Trimming removed 2 bases at V and 4 bases at J, with 9 bases between. Germline CDR1 is SGHRS and CDR2 is YFSETQ. DNA of the CDR3: TGCGCCAGCAGCTTTCAGGGGAGCACTGAAGCTTTCTTT. This sequence encodes CASSFQGSTEAFF.

This clone was seen only a few times. The chain employs TRBV6-1 and TRBJ2-7; 9 bases map to TRBD2. The germline gives CDR1 MNHNS, CDR2 SASEGT. CDR3 length equals 15 residues. Unmatched junction bases numbered 10, after V lost 6 bases and J lost 4 bases. The CDR3 is CASSETSGRLYEQYV. CDR3 in DNA: TGTGCCAGCAGCGAGACGAGCGGGAGGTTATACGAGCAGTACGTC.